This T cell receptor beta chain was obtained from a study of blood T cell repertoires in COVID-19 (dated by TCRdb to 2020 to 2021). Study-level background: Samples from collaborators originated in the United States, Italy and Spain and spanned both the acute and convalescent phases of COVID-19. The material from the prospective study consisted of cDNA or gDNA derived from T cells, B-cell-depleted T cells, or PBMCs. Subjects who had been exposed to COVID-19, were actively infected with it, or had recovered from it provided the deeply sampled blood TCRbeta repertoires that made up the dataset. A freely available public database, intended as a resource for researchers studying the immune response to SARS-CoV-2, is where the repertoires were released. The samples were drawn from two sources: the first 160 participants of the ongoing ImmuneRACE study, and 1,200 or so subjects contributed by 6 global collaborators. Sample metadata almost always included a de-identified subject ID, COVID-19 status, age in years and sex. Where available, HLA class I and class II types were taken from metadata supplied by the sample provider and were not determined by assay-based typing. Study-wide conclusions, independent of this receptor: Clinical and demographic metadata were provided uncurated, with the amount varying by source and participant.

TCRbeta CDR3 regions were amplified from genomic DNA using the immunoSEQ Assay, a bias-controlled multiplex PCR. Under the source paper's analysis protocol: Nucleated cell counts per sample were estimated from amplification of reference gene primers within the assay. Sequence reads were collapsed and filtered to measure the absolute abundance of every unique TCRbeta CDR3 rearrangement. For each sample, productive Simpson clonality was calculated as the square root of Simpson's diversity index over productive rearrangements. TCRdb took this table from immuneACCESS and kept in-frame rearrangements with V and J called. Such tables lack part of the clones; where checked against another copy, unresolved V genes explain under half of the gap, and the rest is unexplained. That table furnishes V, J and clone size, whereas the DNA furnished D and trimming. This sample comprises tens of thousands of clones, 65% to 85% of them detected only once. 25% to 30% of the sample is in the top ten clones.

Worth noting for this clone: The target of this receptor is not known. Qualities for individual bases were not recorded, and no much larger clone is one base off.

From the germline V gene, CDR1 is SNHLY and CDR2 is FYNNEI. Measured from the cysteine to the phenylalanine, the CDR3 is 12 residues long. Of the read, only the CDR3 DNA is kept; its 36 bases are in frame from base 1. Trimming removed 2 bases from V and 2 bases from J, leaving 3 bases between the germline ends. Collaborating institutions collected whole blood in K2EDTA tubes following their own protocols. For TCRbeta analysis, collaborators shipped samples as frozen whole blood, isolated PBMCs, or DNA extracted from either of those sample types. The TCR was taken from a man at least 80 years old with active or convalescent COVID-19. The sample was peripheral blood. The rearrangement combines TRBV2 with TRBJ2-5, with the D gene not clear enough to name. CDR3 protein: CASSETQETQYF. The nucleotide sequence reads as follows: TGTGCCAGCAGTGAAACACAAGAGACCCAGTACTTC.